The source of this T cell receptor (beta chain) is a study of identical twins. This CDR3 comprises 15 residues. Germline CDR1 reads SNHLY; CDR2 reads FYNNEI. V dropped 4 bases and J dropped 0 bases, with 10 bases sitting between them. MiXCR was run by TCRdb on the 5' RACE reads, yielding one entry per CDR3 protein. The sample shows approximately 230,000 distinct CDR3 sequences, about 6.7% of them seen only once. A further study also used this sample, focusing on T cells expressing NK-cell markers. That study adds: Of CD8+ T cells, 1.0-7.0% belonged to dominant NKG2C+ clonotypes in roughly 6 donors.

The genes are TRBV2 and TRBJ1-5; D remains unclear. The sample taken for sequencing was CD8+ T cells sorted from blood. The source is a young woman in good health. This CDR3 reads CASSGRRRSNQPQHF. DNA for the CDR3: TGTGCCAGCAGTGGGCGGCGCCGTAGCAATCAGCCCCAGCATTTT.